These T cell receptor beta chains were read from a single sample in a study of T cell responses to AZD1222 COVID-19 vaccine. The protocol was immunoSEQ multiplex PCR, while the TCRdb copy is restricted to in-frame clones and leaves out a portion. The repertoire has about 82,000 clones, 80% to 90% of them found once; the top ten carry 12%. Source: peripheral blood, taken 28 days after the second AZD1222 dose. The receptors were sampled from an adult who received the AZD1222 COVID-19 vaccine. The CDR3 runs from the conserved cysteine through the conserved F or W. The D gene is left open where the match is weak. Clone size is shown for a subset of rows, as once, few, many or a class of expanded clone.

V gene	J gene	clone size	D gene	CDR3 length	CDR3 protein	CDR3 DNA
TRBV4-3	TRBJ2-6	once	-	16	CASSQDKGSGANVLTF	TGCGCCAGCAGCCAAGATAAAGGGTCTGGGGCCAACGTCCTGACTTTC
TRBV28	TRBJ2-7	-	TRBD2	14	CASSLAGVVREQYF	TGTGCCAGCAGTCTGGCGGGAGTAGTCCGCGAGCAGTACTTC
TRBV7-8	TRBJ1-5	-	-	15	CASSSQSGYDQPQHF	TGTGCCAGCAGCTCGCAATCGGGGTATGATCAGCCCCAGCATTTT
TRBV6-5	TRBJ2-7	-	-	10	CASGPYEQYF	TGTGCCAGCGGACCGTACGAGCAGTACTTC
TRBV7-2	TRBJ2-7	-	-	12	CASSYSSYEQYF	TGTGCCAGCAGCTACAGCTCCTACGAGCAGTACTTC
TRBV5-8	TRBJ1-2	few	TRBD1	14	CASSRGQGLYGYTF	TGTGCCAGCAGCAGAGGACAGGGTCTCTATGGCTACACCTTC
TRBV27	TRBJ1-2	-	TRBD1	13	CASGPDREGGYTF	TGTGCCAGCGGGCCGGACAGGGAGGGAGGCTACACCTTC
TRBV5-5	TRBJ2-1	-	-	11	CASSPGRIWFF	TGTGCCAGCAGCCCAGGACGGATTTGGTTCTTC
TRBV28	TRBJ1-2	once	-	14	CASNEQGPVPGYTF	TGTGCCAGCAACGAACAGGGCCCGGTTCCCGGCTACACCTTC
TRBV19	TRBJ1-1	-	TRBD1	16	CASTSPTGLRYTEAFF	TGTGCCAGTACCTCCCCGACAGGGCTAAGGTACACTGAAGCTTTCTTT
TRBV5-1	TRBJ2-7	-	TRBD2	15	CASSEGTSGYYEQYF	TGCGCCAGCAGCGAGGGGACTAGCGGGTACTACGAGCAGTACTTC
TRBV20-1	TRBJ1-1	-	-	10	CSAHGQGAFF	TGCAGTGCTCATGGGCAGGGTGCTTTCTTT
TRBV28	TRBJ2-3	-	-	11	CASSFQGPPGF	TGTGCCAGCAGTTTCCAGGGACCACCAGGATTT
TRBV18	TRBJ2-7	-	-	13	CASSAGSSYEQYF	TGTGCCAGCTCAGCAGGGAGCTCCTACGAGCAGTACTTC
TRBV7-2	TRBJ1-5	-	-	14	CASSWGGGDQPQHF	TGTGCCAGCAGCTGGGGGGGCGGCGATCAGCCCCAGCATTTT
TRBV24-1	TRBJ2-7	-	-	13	CATSDSRAYEQYF	TGTGCCACCAGTGATTCTCGGGCGTACGAGCAGTACTTC
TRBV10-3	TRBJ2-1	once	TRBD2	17	CAISVGTSGTAPGEQFF	TGTGCCATCAGTGTTGGGACTAGCGGGACCGCGCCCGGCGAGCAGTTCTTC
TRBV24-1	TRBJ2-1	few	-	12	CATSDSLRVRFF	TGTGCCACCAGTGATTCCCTCCGGGTTCGGTTCTTC
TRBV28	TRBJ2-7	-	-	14	CASSFGGSPYEQYF	TGTGCCAGCAGTTTCGGCGGGTCCCCCTACGAGCAGTACTTC
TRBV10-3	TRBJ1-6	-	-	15	CAISESGVGNSPLHF	TGTGCCATCAGTGAGTCAGGGGTTGGTAATTCACCCCTCCACTTT
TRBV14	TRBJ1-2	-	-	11	CASSQYDGYTF	TGTGCCAGCAGCCAATACGATGGCTACACCTTC
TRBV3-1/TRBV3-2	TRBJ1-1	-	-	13	CASSQDPAGEAFF	TGTGCCAGCAGCCAAGATCCGGCAGGGGAAGCTTTCTTT
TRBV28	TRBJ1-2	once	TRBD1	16	CASSFQRTGTNYGYTF	TGTGCCAGCAGTTTTCAAAGGACAGGCACTAACTATGGCTACACCTTC
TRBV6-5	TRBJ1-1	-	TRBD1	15	CASTYRTGENTEAFF	TGTGCCAGCACCTATAGGACAGGGGAAAATACTGAAGCTTTCTTT
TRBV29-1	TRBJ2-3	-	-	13	CSVRSDPTDTQYF	TGCAGCGTTAGAAGCGACCCCACAGATACGCAGTATTTT
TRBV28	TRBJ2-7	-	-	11	CASSLGYEQYF	TGTGCCAGCAGCCTCGGTTACGAGCAGTACTTC
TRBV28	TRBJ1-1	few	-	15	CASSLSLGGATEAFF	TGTGCCAGCAGTTTATCTTTAGGTGGGGCTACTGAAGCTTTCTTT
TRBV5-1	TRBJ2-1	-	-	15	CASSLAVGAAAKQFF	TGCGCCAGCAGCTTGGCGGTCGGGGCAGCCGCAAAGCAGTTCTTC
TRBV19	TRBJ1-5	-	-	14	CASSTGTDNQPQHF	TGTGCCAGTAGTACGGGGACCGATAATCAGCCCCAGCATTTT
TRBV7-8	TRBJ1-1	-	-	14	CASSLGTAGTEAFF	TGTGCCAGCAGCTTAGGTACCGCAGGCACTGAAGCTTTCTTT
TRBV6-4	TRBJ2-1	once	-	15	CASSDQGRYYNEQFF	TGTGCCAGCAGTGACCAGGGACGCTATTACAATGAGCAGTTCTTC
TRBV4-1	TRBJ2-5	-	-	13	CASSQLGLGTQYF	TGCGCCAGCAGCCAATTGGGCCTGGGGACCCAGTACTTC
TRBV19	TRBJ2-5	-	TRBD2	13	CASTVDSGETQYF	TGTGCCAGTACTGTGGATAGCGGGGAGACCCAGTACTTC
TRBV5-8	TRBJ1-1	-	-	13	CASSREVHTEAFF	TGTGCCAGCAGCCGAGAGGTGCACACTGAAGCTTTCTTT
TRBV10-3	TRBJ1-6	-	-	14	CATALEGGNSPLHF	TGTGCCACCGCACTGGAGGGGGGGAATTCACCCCTCCACTTT
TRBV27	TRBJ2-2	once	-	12	CARRPFGGELFF	TGTGCCAGGAGGCCTTTTGGCGGGGAGCTGTTTTTT
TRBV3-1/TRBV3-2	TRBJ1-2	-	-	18	CASSQGRTARPSNYGYTF	TGTGCCAGCAGCCAAGGTAGGACAGCCCGACCTTCTAACTATGGCTACACCTTC
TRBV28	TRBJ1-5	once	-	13	CASRWGAWQPQHF	TGTGCCAGCAGATGGGGGGCCTGGCAGCCCCAGCATTTT
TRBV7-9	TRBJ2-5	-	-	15	CASSYSDSSRETQYF	TGTGCCAGCAGCTACTCGGACTCCAGCAGAGAGACCCAGTACTTC
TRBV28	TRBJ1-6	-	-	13	CASSQGSHSPLHF	TGTGCCAGCAGTCAGGGGTCGCACTCACCCCTCCACTTT
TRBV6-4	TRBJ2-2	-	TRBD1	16	CASSEAGTANTGELFF	TGTGCCAGCAGTGAAGCCGGGACAGCGAACACCGGGGAGCTGTTTTTT
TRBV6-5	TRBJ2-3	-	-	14	CASKRLASTDTQYF	TGTGCCAGCAAACGTCTCGCAAGCACAGATACGCAGTATTTT
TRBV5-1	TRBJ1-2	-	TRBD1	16	CASRNRTGGLLYGYTF	TGCGCCAGCAGGAACAGGACAGGGGGGCTTCTCTATGGCTACACCTTC
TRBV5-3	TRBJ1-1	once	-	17	CASRAYRAGKMNTEAFF	TGTGCCAGTCGCGCTTACCGCGCAGGGAAGATGAACACTGAAGCTTTCTTT